This paragraph reports one T cell receptor (beta chain). This record belongs to a study of blood T cell repertoires in COVID-19. About the research overall: Sources were T cells, B-cell-depleted T cells, or PBMCs; the material itself was cDNA or gDNA.

This CDR3 region has 14 residues. J was trimmed by 2 bases and V by 4 bases; bases with no gene match: 3. The germline V gene has CDR1 SGHNT and CDR2 YYREEE (reference sequence). As originally analysed: Nucleated cell number was recorded as an estimate derived from reference gene primer amplification. Produced via immunoSEQ multiplex PCR; TCRdb's table is partial and in-frame only. V and J calls and clone size are given by that table; D and trimming were obtained from the DNA. The profile covers about 120,000 clones, with 82% appearing a single time and 4% to 5.5% taken by the ten largest. This sequence was found in a woman between 70 and 85 years old with acute or convalescent COVID-19. The V call is TRBV5-4, the J call TRBJ2-5, with TRBD1 matching 9 bases. Sequencing used peripheral blood. The CDR3 protein is CASSQGQGQETQYF. The CDR3 coding sequence is TGTGCCAGCAGCCAGGGACAGGGACAAGAGACCCAGTACTTC.